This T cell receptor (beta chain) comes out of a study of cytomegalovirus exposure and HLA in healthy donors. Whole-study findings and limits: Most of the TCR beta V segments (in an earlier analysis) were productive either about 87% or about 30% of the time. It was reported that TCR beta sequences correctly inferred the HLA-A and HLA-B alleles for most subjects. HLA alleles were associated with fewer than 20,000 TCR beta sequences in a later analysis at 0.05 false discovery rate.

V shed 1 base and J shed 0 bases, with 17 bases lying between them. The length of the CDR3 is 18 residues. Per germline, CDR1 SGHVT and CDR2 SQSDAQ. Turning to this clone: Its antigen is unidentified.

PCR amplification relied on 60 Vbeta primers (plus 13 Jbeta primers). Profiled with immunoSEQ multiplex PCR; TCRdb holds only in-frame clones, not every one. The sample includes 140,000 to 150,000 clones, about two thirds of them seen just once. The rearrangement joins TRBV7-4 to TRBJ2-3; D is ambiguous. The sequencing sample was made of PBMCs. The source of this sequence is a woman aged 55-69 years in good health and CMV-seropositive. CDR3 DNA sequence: TGTGCCAGCAGCTTAGAAGATTGGCGGTTGACTAGCACAGATACGCAGTATTTT. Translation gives CASSLEDWRLTSTDTQYF.